One and the same sample provided the 15 T cell receptor beta chains below, sequenced in a study of OX40 agonist ivuxolimab in advanced cancers. Sequencing was performed with immunoSEQ multiplex PCR; in TCRdb, only in-frame clones are kept and a portion is missing. The sample lists about 17,000 clones, just under 80% occurring once. This sample comprised CD4+ or CD8+ T cells sorted from blood, obtained in a trial of the OX40 agonist ivuxolimab. These receptors were obtained from an adult with an advanced solid tumor such as melanoma, head and neck, liver or kidney cancer.

This chain uses TRBV9 with TRBJ2-7; D unclear. This CDR3 spans 15 amino acids. V was clipped by 3 bases and J by 5 bases, with 18 bases between them. Germline V gene lookup returns CDR1 SGDLS and CDR2 YYNGEE. This CDR3 is CASSARVRPEDEQYF. In nucleotides, the CDR3 is TGTGCCAGCAGCGCCCGGGTCAGGCCCGAGGACGAGCAGTACTTC. The full variable domain, completed using reference TRBV9 and TRBJ2-7, is DSGVTQTPKHLITATGQRVTLRCSPRSGDLSVYWYQQSLDQGLQFLIQYYNGEERAKGNILERFSAQQFPDLHSELNLSSLELGDSALYFCASSARVRPEDEQYFGPGTRLTVT.

The V and J genes are TRBV6-5 and TRBJ2-1; the D gene could be TRBD1 or TRBD2 (6 bases each). The V gene's germline CDR1 is MNHEY and CDR2 SVGAGI. V was trimmed by 4 bases and J by 8 bases, leaving 15 bases between them. The CDR3 has 14 amino acids. The CDR3, as DNA: TGTGCCAGCAGTTTCCGGGGGCGAGAAGATGAGCAGTTCTTC. It is translated as CASSFRGREDEQFF.

The sample holds a few counts of this clone. The chain links TRBV6-5 to TRBJ2-7; D call uncertain. The V and J ends lost 0 bases and 3 bases respectively, with 6 bases between them. This CDR3 is 13 amino acids long. Per the germline V gene, CDR1 is MNHEY and CDR2 is SVGAGI. The CDR3 DNA follows: TGTGCCAGCAGTTACTCAGGGAACTACGAGCAGTACTTC. The encoded protein is CASSYSGNYEQYF.

V and J are TRBV19 and TRBJ1-5, with 7 bases matching TRBD1. Germline V gives CDR1 LNHDA, CDR2 SQIVND (reference sequence). The CDR3 totals 14 residues. V trimming: 5 bases; J trimming: 2 bases; junction bases outside the gene matches: 3. The CDR3 loop is CASSPGTGNQPQHF. The CDR3 DNA sequence: TGTGCCAGTAGTCCAGGGACAGGCAATCAGCCCCAGCATTTT.

V and J are TRBV28 and TRBJ2-3, with D perhaps TRBD1 (6 bases). V lost 6 bases and J lost 6, with 16 bases in between. CDR1 and CDR2 (germline): MDHEN, SYDVKM. The CDR3 is made up of 14 amino acids. The CDR3 DNA follows: TGTGCCAGCAGCCCCCTGGGGACACACGATACGCAGTATTTT. Translated, it gives CASSPLGTHDTQYF.

V is TRBV10-2 and J is TRBJ1-2; 7 bases are a match to TRBD1. The CDR3 has 15 residues. Germline loops: CDR1 WSHSY, CDR2 SAAADI. J gave up 8 bases and V 0 bases, and 9 bases lay outside the gene matches. Written as DNA, the CDR3 is TGCGCCAGCAGTGAGTCGAGACAGGGATACTTAGGCTACACCTTC. Its protein is CASSESRQGYLGYTF.

The rearrangement uses TRBV7-9 and TRBJ2-7; TRBD1 matches 9 bases. Germline V gives CDR1 SEHNR, CDR2 FQNEAQ (reference sequence). CDR3 length equals 15 residues. Germline trimming cut 2 bases from V and 2 bases from J; bases unmatched to any gene: 4. The CDR3 region has the DNA TGTGCCAGCAGCTTAAGTGGGACAGGGACCTACGAGCAGTACTTC. Its translation is CASSLSGTGTYEQYF. The complete variable domain, with remaining parts taken from reference TRBV7-9 and TRBJ2-7, reads DTGVSQNPRHKITKRGQNVTFRCDPISEHNRLYWYRQTLGQGPEFLTYFQNEAQLEKSRLLSDRFSAERPKGSFSTLEIQRTEQGDSAMYLCASSLSGTGTYEQYFGPGTRLTVT.

The chain carries TRBV9 and TRBJ1-5, with D possibly TRBD1 on 5 matching bases. Germline CDR1 and CDR2: SGDLS and YYNGEE. The CDR3 is made up of 13 amino acids. The V and J ends lost 2 bases and 7 bases respectively, with 10 bases between them. Written as DNA, the CDR3 is TGTGCCAGCAGCGTCGGCGGGGGACAGCCCCAGCATTTT. Translated: CASSVGGGQPQHF.

V usage is TRBV5-4 and J usage is TRBJ1-2; 8 nucleotides agree with TRBD1. This CDR3 spans 14 amino acids. The germline gives CDR1 SGHNT, CDR2 YYREEE (reference sequence). Losses at the gene ends were 0 bases for V and 6 bases for J; bases not matched to a gene: 4. The CDR3 region has the DNA TGTGCCAGCAGCTTGGGGACAGGGATGGATGGCTACACCTTC. Encoded protein: CASSLGTGMDGYTF.

The chain has TRBV27 and TRBJ1-2, with D tentatively TRBD1 (5 bases). With 0 bases removed from V and 3 bases from J, the gap between germline ends came to 17 bases. The CDR3 sequence is 17 residues long. Germline V gives CDR1 MNHEY, CDR2 SMNVEV (reference sequence). CDR3 amino acids: CASSLSREEGFYYGYTF. CDR3 coding DNA: TGTGCCAGCAGTTTATCGAGGGAGGAGGGGTTCTACTATGGCTACACCTTC.

The chain joins TRBV7-2 to TRBJ1-1, with 7 bases identical to TRBD1. Unmatched junction bases numbered 0, after V lost 1 base and J lost 4 bases. This CDR3 contains 13 residues. Germline V gives CDR1 SGHTA, CDR2 FQGNSA. CDR3 region: CASSLGQGTEAFF. The CDR3 bases are TGTGCCAGCAGCTTAGGACAGGGCACTGAAGCTTTCTTT.

This clone has a handful of counts. V gene TRBV5-1 combines with J gene TRBJ2-1; TRBD2 agrees at 11 bases. J gave up 2 bases and V 2 bases, and 9 bases lay outside the gene matches. CDR1 is SGHRS and CDR2 is YFSETQ in the germline V gene. The CDR3 extends over 18 amino acids. The CDR3 DNA follows: TGCGCCAGCAGCTTCACTAGCGGGAGTGGGGGGCCCTACAATGAGCAGTTCTTC. It yields the protein CASSFTSGSGGPYNEQFF.

V and J are TRBV27 and TRBJ2-7; D unresolved. Germline V gives CDR1 MNHEY, CDR2 SMNVEV (reference sequence). V lost 5 bases and J 2 bases, leaving 10 bases between the germline ends. The CDR3 is 13 amino acids. CDR3 protein: CASSEGQAYEQYF. CDR3 DNA sequence: TGTGCCAGCAGTGAAGGGCAGGCCTACGAGCAGTACTTC.

V usage is TRBV10-2 and J usage is TRBJ2-3; 11 nucleotides align to TRBD2. The CDR3 length is 16 residues. Trimming cost V 0 bases and J 6 bases; bases outside gene matches: 5. CDR1 WSHSY and CDR2 SAAADI come from the germline V gene. The DNA for the CDR3 is TGCGCCAGCAGTGAGTCTAGCGGGAGGGCAATGGATACGCAGTATTTT. Translation: CASSESSGRAMDTQYF.

The chain has TRBV2 and TRBJ2-3; D is tentatively TRBD1 or TRBD2 (5 bases each). Germline V CDR1 and CDR2: SNHLY, FYNNEI. Trimming removed 8 bases at V and 0 bases at J, with 21 bases between. The CDR3 runs 17 residues. Written as DNA, the CDR3 is TGTGCCAGCTTGGTCCCGGGACGTAGTTCGAGCACAGATACGCAGTATTTT. It yields the protein CASLVPGRSSSTDTQYF.